The 18 T cell receptor beta chains reported below all come from one sample, sequenced in a study of control samples from healthy donors and cancer patients (dated by TCRdb to the early 2020s). Libraries were prepared through the immunoSEQ multiplex PCR assay. Imported from immuneACCESS, the table was reduced by TCRdb to in-frame sequences with V and J called. These copies leave out some clones; in studies compared against another copy, an unresolved V gene accounts for under half, and the cause of the remainder is not known. The sample includes some 100,000 clones, with approximately 90% observed a single time. Roughly 15% of the sample rests with the top ten. Sequenced material: blood. The receptors here all came from a woman in her forties or fifties in good health.

The V call is TRBV11-1, the J call TRBJ1-2, with D unclear. The CDR3 consists of 12 residues. Germline V gene data show CDR1 as SGHAT and CDR2 as FQDESV (reference sequence). V was clipped by 3 bases and J by 2 bases, with 4 bases between them. The CDR3 protein is CASSLENYGYTF. The CDR3 nucleotides read TGTGCCAGCAGCTTGGAAAACTATGGCTACACCTTC. Based on the CDR3 plus reference TRBV11-1 and TRBJ1-2, the full variable domain is EAEVAQSPRYKITEKSQAVAFWCDPISGHATLYWYRQILGQGPELLVQFQDESVVDDSQLPKDRFSAERLKGVDSTLKIQPAELGDSAMYLCASSLENYGYTFGSGTRLTVV.

The chain links TRBV11-2 to TRBJ1-1; no reliable D call. Germline-derived CDR1 and CDR2 are SGHAT and FQNNGV. CDR3 size: 13 residues. V lost 0 bases, J lost 3 bases, and 5 bases lay in between. The DNA of the CDR3 is TGTGCCAGCAGCTTAGATCTGGACACTGAAGCTTTCTTT. Amino acids: CASSLDLDTEAFF.

The V gene is TRBV18, the J gene TRBJ1-1; 7 bases line up with TRBD1. The V gene's germline CDR1 is KGHSH and CDR2 LQKENI. V shed 5 bases and J 3 bases; nucleotides not matched to a gene: 3. The CDR3 loop spans 13 amino acids. CDR3 sequence reads: CASSSDRDTEAFF. The DNA for the CDR3 is TGTGCCAGCTCATCCGACAGGGACACTGAAGCTTTCTTT.

CDR3 sequence (DNA): TGTGCCTGGGAACCCGGGGCAGGGATAAAATACGAGCAGTACTTC. This gives the protein CAWEPGAGIKYEQYF. The rearrangement uses TRBV30 and TRBJ2-7, with D tentatively TRBD1 or TRBD2 (5 bases each). This CDR3 comprises 15 residues. The V end was cut by 5 bases, the J end by 4 bases, with 21 bases between. The germline gives CDR1 GTSNPN, CDR2 SVGIG (reference sequence).

The gene calls are TRBV10-1 and TRBJ2-3; D is unclear. Germline values: CDR1 WNHNN, CDR2 SYGVQD (reference sequence). The CDR3 runs 13 residues. V lost 10 bases and J 3 bases, leaving 14 bases between the germline ends. The CDR3 nucleotides are TGCGCCATCCAAACCATAGTTACAGATACGCAGTATTTT. Translation: CAIQTIVTDTQYF.

The J gene is TRBJ2-7, the V gene TRBV5-1, with 9 bases identical to TRBD2. CDR1 SGHRS and CDR2 YFSETQ come from the germline V gene. The ends lost 2 bases at V and 0 bases at J; junction bases unmatched: 6. The CDR3 is 16 residues long. The CDR3 bases are TGCGCCAGCAGCTTTGGGATAGCGGGGGCCTCCTACGAGCAGTACTTC. This gives the protein CASSFGIAGASYEQYF.

This sequence joins TRBV7-8 and TRBJ2-1; D remains ambiguous. Germline V gene lookup returns CDR1 SGHVS and CDR2 FQNEAQ. The ends were cut back, 5 bases at V and 6 bases at J, with 11 bases in the middle. The CDR3 runs 13 residues. CDR3 protein: CASSTRTVNEQFF. CDR3 DNA sequence: TGTGCCAGCAGCACGAGGACGGTCAATGAGCAGTTCTTC.

The genes are TRBV12-2 and TRBJ2-7. TRBV12-2 is termed a pseudogene. The CDR3 is made up of 12 amino acids. CDR3 region: CASRPSTYEQYV. The CDR3 DNA is TGTGCAAGTCGCCCCTCAACCTACGAGCAGTACGTC.

This clone was detected once. This sequence joins TRBV2 and TRBJ1-6, with D unresolved. Deletions cut 2 bases from V and 11 bases from J, with 16 bases between. This CDR3 spans 15 amino acids. CDR1 is SNHLY and CDR2 is FYNNEI in the germline V gene. The CDR3 region has the DNA TGTGCCAGCAGTGAAAGACGGGAAGTGTCTACACCCCTCCACTTT. It yields the protein CASSERREVSTPLHF. Together with reference TRBV2 and TRBJ1-6, the CDR3 gives the full variable domain: EPEVTQTPSHQVTQMGQEVILRCVPISNHLYFYWYRQILGQKVEFLVSFYNNEISEKSEIFDDQFSVERPDGSNFTLKIRSTKLEDSAMYFCASSERREVSTPLHFGNGTRLTVT.

This chain uses TRBV14 with TRBJ1-4; unclear D gene. With 3 bases removed from V and 1 base from J, the gap between germline ends came to 3 bases. Germline CDR1 SGHDN, CDR2 FVKESK. The CDR3 length is 13 residues. The CDR3 region has the DNA TGTGCCAGCAGCCATCGAACTAATGAAAAACTGTTTTTT. As protein: CASSHRTNEKLFF.

The rearrangement uses TRBV10-3 and TRBJ1-2; D perhaps matches TRBD1 (6 bases). Trimming stripped 10 bases from V and 5 bases from J, with 17 bases between. The germline V gene has CDR1 ENHRY and CDR2 SYGVKD. This CDR3 contains 13 residues. CDR3 DNA: TGTGCCACTGCCGCCTCAGGGGTGTATGGCTACACCTTC. Translation gives CATAASGVYGYTF.

This chain uses TRBV10-2 with TRBJ2-1; TRBD2 matches 7 bases. Trimming cost V 3 bases and J 3 bases; bases outside gene matches: 2. The germline CDR1 and CDR2 sequences are WSHSY and SAAADI. The CDR3 runs 14 residues. CDR3 coding DNA: TGCGCCAGCAGTGAAAGCGGGAACTACAATGAGCAGTTCTTC. Encoded protein: CASSESGNYNEQFF.

The genes are TRBV24-1 and TRBJ2-3; 9 positions agree with TRBD2. With 6 bases clipped from V and 8 bases from J, the junction kept 2 bases outside the gene matches. The V gene's germline CDR1 is KGHDR and CDR2 SFDVKD. The CDR3 runs 12 residues. The CDR3 DNA follows: TGTGCCACCAGTTTGACTAGCGGTACGCAGTATTTT. Its translation is CATSLTSGTQYF.

The chain joins TRBV27 to TRBJ1-1; 7 nucleotides align to TRBD1. The junction had 13 bases not matched to a gene; V was cut back by 0 bases and J by 6 bases. The CDR3 sequence is 17 residues long. CDR1 is MNHEY and CDR2 is SMNVEV in the germline V gene (reference sequence). The CDR3 DNA sequence: TGTGCCAGCAGTTTATCAGGGAGGGCAGGGGGAAGGGCTGAAGCTTTCTTT. Encoded protein: CASSLSGRAGGRAEAFF.

This chain connects TRBV5-1 to TRBJ2-6; D is uncertain. The CDR3 runs to 15 residues. Trimming stripped 1 base from V and 2 bases from J, with 7 bases between. The germline V gene encodes CDR1 SGHRS and CDR2 YFSETQ. CDR3 in amino acids: CASSLSRAGANVLTF. CDR3 in DNA: TGCGCCAGCAGCTTGTCTAGGGCTGGGGCCAACGTCCTGACTTTC.

The rearrangement links TRBV12-1 to TRBJ2-1; the D call in the table, TRBD2, was not verified against the DNA. TRBV12-1 corresponds to a pseudogene. The CDR3 is made up of 19 amino acids. Here the CDR3 DNA reads TGTGCCAGCAGCTTTGGGCAGCGGGAGGGCGGGGTCGACTACAATGAGCAGTTCTTC. Translated: CASSFGQREGGVDYNEQFF.

The chain uses TRBV10-2 and TRBJ1-2; D uncertain. There are 13 residues in the CDR3. The germline V gene encodes CDR1 WSHSY and CDR2 SAAADI. The V gene lost 1 base and the J gene lost 2 bases, with 5 bases spanning the gap. The CDR3 sequence: CASSEYRNYGYTF. The CDR3 DNA sequence: TGCGCCAGCAGTGAGTACCGAAACTATGGCTACACCTTC.

This rearrangement joins TRBV6-2 or TRBV6-3 to TRBJ1-2; D remains ambiguous. The CDR3 sequence is 13 residues long. The V gene lost 5 bases and the J gene lost 7 bases, with 14 bases spanning the gap. Germline V lookup: CDR1 MNHEY, CDR2 SVGEGT. The CDR3, as DNA: TGTGCCAGCAGTCACCCCAATGAAGGTGGCTACACCTTC. Amino acid sequence: CASSHPNEGGYTF.